A single sample gave rise to the 11 T cell receptor beta chains below, sequenced in a study of shared clonotypes between healthy human individuals. Sequencing used immunoSEQ multiplex PCR; TCRdb keeps in-frame clones, though not all of them. This sample has about 2.1 million clones; just over 90% occur once, and the top ten carry around 1.7%. Naive CD8 isolation took CD45RO-negative cells positively selected for CCR7 and excluded terminally differentiated effector memory CD45RA+ cells. The sample taken for sequencing was naive CD8+ T cells from PBMCs. The receptors stem from a man between 18 and 29 years old in good health. Some clones in this sample may be carry-over from other donors' samples.

As to this clone: The identical CDR3 is also encoded by other nucleotide sequences in the sample. V gene TRBV5-1 combines with J gene TRBJ2-1; 7 positions match TRBD2. V lost 2 bases and J lost 4; bases outside the gene matches: 9. CDR1 and CDR2 (germline): SGHRS, YFSETQ. The CDR3 spans 16 residues. The CDR3 is CASSFWAGEGYNEQFF. DNA for the CDR3: TGCGCCAGCAGCTTCTGGGCGGGAGAGGGGTACAATGAGCAGTTCTTC.

This sequence joins TRBV5-1 and TRBJ2-7; D may be TRBD1 (5 bases). The CDR3 is 14 amino acids. Germline values: CDR1 SGHRS, CDR2 YFSETQ. V gave up 0 bases and J gave up 6 bases, with 13 bases separating them. The CDR3 loop is CASSLEGILSEQYF. DNA of the CDR3: TGCGCCAGCAGCTTGGAGGGGATTTTGAGCGAGCAGTACTTC.

The rearrangement links TRBV27 to TRBJ1-5; D is undetermined. CDR1 MNHEY and CDR2 SMNVEV come from the germline V gene (reference sequence). Trimming left V 2 bases short and J 3 bases short, with 8 bases between. CDR3 length: 14 amino acids. The CDR3 DNA reads TGTGCCAGCAGTTTAGATGGGAACAATCAGCCCCAGCATTTT. This translates into CASSLDGNNQPQHF.

This rearrangement joins TRBV29-1 to TRBJ1-2, with 10 bases identical to TRBD1. The CDR3 has 13 amino acids. Trimming cost V 6 bases and J 7 bases; bases outside gene matches: 8. Germline CDR1 SQVTM, CDR2 ANQGSEA. The CDR3 reads CSVWTGGRSGYTF. The CDR3 nucleotides are TGCAGCGTGTGGACAGGGGGACGGTCTGGCTACACCTTC.

The chain combines TRBV6-6 with TRBJ2-5; no definite D call. V was trimmed by 5 bases and J by 1 base, leaving 11 bases between them. CDR1 is MNHNY, CDR2 SVGAGI, per germline (reference sequence). This CDR3 spans 14 amino acids. Here the CDR3 reads CASSTDIFQETQYF. DNA of the CDR3: TGTGCCAGCAGTACTGACATTTTCCAAGAGACCCAGTACTTC.

V gene TRBV7-6 combines with J gene TRBJ2-5, with TRBD2 matching over 7 bases. This CDR3 is built from 14 residues. Germline CDR1 and CDR2: SGHVS and FNYEAQ. J lost 2 bases, V lost 6 bases, and 6 bases had no gene match. The chain's CDR3 is CASRRLAVQETQYF. CDR3 nucleotide sequence: TGTGCCAGCAGACGGCTAGCGGTACAAGAGACCCAGTACTTC.

The rearrangement joins TRBV5-6 to TRBJ2-1, with TRBD2 matching 9 bases. Unmatched junction bases numbered 4, after V lost 1 base and J lost 5 bases. Germline V gene data show CDR1 as SGHDT and CDR2 as YYEEEE. The CDR3 consists of 15 residues. The CDR3, as DNA: TGTGCCAGCAGCTTGTGGCGGGAGGGGAACAATGAGCAGTTCTTC. Protein: CASSLWREGNNEQFF.

The chain carries TRBV4-1 and TRBJ2-1; the D gene is possibly TRBD2 (6 bases). In germline, CDR1 is MGHRA, CDR2 YSYEKL. V was trimmed by 0 bases and J by 4 bases, leaving 16 bases between them. The CDR3 extends over 17 amino acids. The CDR3 reads CASSQDASAGLYNEQFF. The CDR3 bases are TGCGCCAGCAGCCAAGATGCCTCAGCGGGTCTTTACAATGAGCAGTTCTTC.

V usage is TRBV28 and J usage is TRBJ1-2, with D perhaps TRBD1 (5 bases). CDR3 length: 14 amino acids. Germline-derived CDR1 and CDR2 are MDHEN and SYDVKM. Trimming stripped 4 bases from V and 2 bases from J, with 11 bases between. This CDR3 is CASSSGDGNYGYTF. Here the CDR3 DNA reads TGTGCCAGCAGTTCGGGGGACGGAAACTATGGCTACACCTTC.

The chain combines TRBV21-1 with TRBJ2-7. TRBV21-1 is a pseudogene segment. The length of the CDR3 is 15 residues. The CDR3 loop is CASSRVWVVSHEQYF. The CDR3 DNA sequence: TGTGCCAGCAGCAGAGTGTGGGTCGTCTCCCACGAGCAGTACTTC.

This sequence joins TRBV7-3 and TRBJ2-3, with a weak D call TRBD2 (6 bases). Trimming stripped 5 bases from V and 8 bases from J, with 14 bases between. The germline gives CDR1 SGHTA, CDR2 FQGTGA. The CDR3 consists of 13 residues. CDR3 amino acids: CASSAELARTQYF. The CDR3 DNA is TGTGCCAGCAGCGCGGAACTAGCACGTACGCAGTATTTT.